Described below is a single TCR beta chain sequence and its context. Its recognized antigen is unknown. Within one base of it there is no much larger clone, and no base qualities were kept. This sample is part of a study of T cell responses to AZD1222 COVID-19 vaccine (dated by TCRdb to about 2021). Context from the whole study: AZD1222 recipients given second doses at about 4 weeks or at about 12 weeks were pooled, since spike-specific TCR depth and breadth were not found to differ between the two schedules. A total of just over 230 trial participants underwent TCR sequencing, of whom about 200 had received two doses of AZD1222 and roughly 26 had received two doses of the MenACWY control vaccine. Enrollment into the trials was organized by age into subgroups of 18-55, 56-69 and 70-plus years, and those subgroups contained approximately 150, 30 and 60 TCR-sequenced participants, respectively. General findings and caveats noted by the study authors: Reportedly, almost half of the unique spike-specific TCRs recognized epitopes lying outside the regions that are mutated in the B.1.351 and B.1.1.7 variants. In the small 56-69-year group, the increase in depth fell short of significance, most likely because of low power. Vaccine-associated CD4 TCRs spanned the whole spike protein, with dominant responses in regions 160-218 and 743-854. After two AZD1222 doses, spike-specific TCR breadth and depth were significantly higher than at day 0 and than in MenACWY recipients. Conclusions about previously exposed vaccinees were limited because only six AZD1222 recipients were SARS-CoV-2 seropositive at baseline. Because no day 14 peak-response samples were available, the repertoires could be characterized only after the peak T cell response. Participants were mostly white British, with more females than males. The authors suggested clonal diversity may have been underestimated.

The CDR1 and CDR2 encoded by the germline V gene are MNHEY and SVGAGI. Taken from cysteine to phenylalanine, the CDR3 has 11 residues. Left in the record is the CDR3 DNA by itself, 33 bases read in frame from the first base. V is cut back by 5 bases and J by 8 bases, with 2 bases in the junction unmatched. The time point label on this specimen signifies: baseline before first vaccination. The vaccinee samples were drawn from two UK trials, COV001 and COV002, one of which was a single-blind randomized controlled phase 2/3 trial testing AZD1222 (ChAdOx1 nCoV-19) in healthy adults. For TCRbeta chain sequencing, PBMC samples were collected from trial participants at day 0 and at day 28 after the second dose. The CDR3 regions of human TCRbeta chains were analyzed by immunosequencing. The paper's processing steps were these. Repertoire TCRs were checked for matches against a reference library of SARS-CoV-2-specific TCRs that had been generated using the MIRA antigen-specificity platform. Breadth was defined as the fraction of unique TCRs that were SARS-CoV-2-associated, and depth was defined as the fraction of total T cells that were SARS-CoV-2-associated. Each spike-specific TCR was assigned to its reactive spike region and to a CD4 or CD8 class using the MIRA data. Log10-transformed breadth and depth values were compared by one-way ANOVA with Sidak's multiple comparisons tests. Entries here come from immuneACCESS through TCRdb and include only in-frame sequences with V and J called. Some clones fail to appear in such tables; in the studies checked, an unresolved V gene covers under half of the shortfall, and the cause of the remainder is unknown. The D gene and trimming were derived from the DNA, and the V and J assignments and clone size from that table. The sample table lists tens of thousands of clones, about 92% of them with a count of one. The top ten constitute 2.5% to 3.5% of the sample.

This material consisted of peripheral blood, taken on day 0 of AZD1222 vaccination. The chain is encoded by TRBV6-5 joined to TRBJ1-2; 7 central nucleotides agree with TRBD1. The receptor was isolated from an adult in good health. Read as DNA, the sequence is TGTGCCAGCAGTACAGGGGCGGGCTACACCTTC. Its translation reads: CASSTGAGYTF.